This T cell receptor (beta chain) appears in the sequencing data of a study of shared clonotypes between healthy human individuals. The germline gives CDR1 SNHLY, CDR2 FYNNEI. Trimming stripped 8 bases from V and 9 bases from J, with 23 bases between. The CDR3 is 16 amino acids. Authors' analysis steps: As immunoSEQ supplied junction-only sequences (without quality scores), filtering differed. Clones were sequenced by immunoSEQ multiplex PCR, and TCRdb holds only the in-frame ones, with some missing. The DNA gave D and trimming, while V, J and clone size come from that table. The sample lists roughly 480,000 clones, 79% seen once, with around 12% in the top ten.

The rearrangement links TRBV2 to TRBJ1-6, with TRBD1 as a possible D gene (6 bases). Sequenced: PBMCs. This TCR derives from a woman in her forties in good health. Some clones in this sample may be carry-over from other donors' samples. CDR3 amino acids: CASHDIALRGSSPLHF. The CDR3 nucleotides read TGTGCCAGCCATGACATTGCGTTGAGGGGGTCTTCACCCCTCCACTTT.